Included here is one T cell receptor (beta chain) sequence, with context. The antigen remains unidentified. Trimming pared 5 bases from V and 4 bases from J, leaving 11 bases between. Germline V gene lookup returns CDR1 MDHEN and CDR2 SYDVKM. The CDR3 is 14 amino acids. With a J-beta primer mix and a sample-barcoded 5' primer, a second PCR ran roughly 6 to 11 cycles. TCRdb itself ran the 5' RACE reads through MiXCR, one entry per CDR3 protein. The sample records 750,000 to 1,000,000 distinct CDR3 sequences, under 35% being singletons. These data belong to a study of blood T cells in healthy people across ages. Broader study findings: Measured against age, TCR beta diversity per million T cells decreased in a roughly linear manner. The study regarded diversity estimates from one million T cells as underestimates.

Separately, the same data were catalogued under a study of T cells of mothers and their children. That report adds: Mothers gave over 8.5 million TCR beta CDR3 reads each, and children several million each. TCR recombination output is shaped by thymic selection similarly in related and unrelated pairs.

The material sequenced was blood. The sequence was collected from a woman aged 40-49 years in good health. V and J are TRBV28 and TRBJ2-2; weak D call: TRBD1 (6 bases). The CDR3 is CASSITGFTGELFF. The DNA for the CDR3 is TGTGCCAGCAGTATTACAGGGTTCACCGGGGAGCTGTTTTTT.